This note documents a single T cell receptor beta chain sequence. CDR1 SEHNR and CDR2 FQNEAQ come from the germline V gene (reference sequence). This CDR3 is 11 amino acids long. The V and J ends lost 7 bases and 8 bases respectively, with 10 bases between them. The sample is drawn from a study of shared clonotypes between healthy human individuals. The healthy adult donors were HIV-negative and reported no recent acute infections or vaccinations. The repertoire was sequenced with immunoSEQ multiplex PCR; TCRdb's copy has only in-frame clones and lacks some. Of roughly 500,000 clones in the sample, more than 65% were seen once.

The sequenced sample consisted of PBMCs. This receptor was obtained from a woman aged 40-49 years in good health. Some clones in this sample may be carry-over from other donors' samples. This chain connects TRBV7-9 to TRBJ2-3; D ambiguous. The CDR3 DNA sequence: TGTGCCAGCACCCCTGAGCGTACGCAGTATTTT. Translated, it gives CASTPERTQYF. Full variable domain (remainder filled in from reference TRBV7-9 and TRBJ2-3): DTGVSQNPRHKITKRGQNVTFRCDPISEHNRLYWYRQTLGQGPEFLTYFQNEAQLEKSRLLSDRFSAERPKGSFSTLEIQRTEQGDSAMYLCASTPERTQYFGPGTRLTVL.